These T cell receptor beta chains were read from a single sample in a study of OX40 agonist ivuxolimab in advanced cancers. Measured with immunoSEQ multiplex PCR; TCRdb has only the in-frame clones, and not every one. The sample yields tens of thousands of clones, 82% seen once. The sequencing used CD4+ or CD8+ T cells sorted from blood, collected in a trial of the OX40 agonist ivuxolimab. All receptors derive from an adult with an advanced solid tumor such as melanoma, head and neck, liver or kidney cancer. Both conserved end residues are part of each CDR3. A D gene is named only where the DNA matches it firmly. The listing skips clone size in some rows; elsewhere it reads once, few, many or a size class.

clone_size: -; j_call: TRBJ2-6; d_call: -; v_call: TRBV18; cdr3_nt: TGTGCCAGCTCACTTCCGGGACTGAGCTCTGGGGCCAACGTCCTGACTTTC; cdr3_aa: CASSLPGLSSGANVLTF
clone_size: -; j_call: TRBJ1-4; d_call: -; v_call: TRBV9; cdr3_nt: TGTGCCAGCAGCGCTCGAGGGCAGCTTAATGAAAAACTGTTTTTT; cdr3_aa: CASSARGQLNEKLFF
clone_size: few; j_call: TRBJ1-4; d_call: -; v_call: TRBV21-1; cdr3_nt: TGTGCCAGCAACGGGGTGGAAAAACTGTTTTTT; cdr3_aa: CASNGVEKLFF
clone_size: -; j_call: TRBJ1-1; d_call: -; v_call: TRBV27; cdr3_nt: TGTGCCAGCAGTTTTGGGGGGCTAGGAACTGAAGCTTTCTTT; cdr3_aa: CASSFGGLGTEAFF
clone_size: -; j_call: TRBJ2-5; d_call: -; v_call: TRBV4-2; cdr3_nt: TGTGCCAGCAGCCTTAATCTCGGGGGACGGGAGACCCAGTACTTC; cdr3_aa: CASSLNLGGRETQYF
clone_size: -; j_call: TRBJ2-3; d_call: -; v_call: TRBV7-9; cdr3_nt: TGTGCCAGCGGCTACTCGAGAGATACGCAGTATTTT; cdr3_aa: CASGYSRDTQYF
clone_size: once; j_call: TRBJ1-2; d_call: -; v_call: TRBV19; cdr3_nt: TGTGCCAGTAGTGAATGGACTAGTCACTATGGCTACACCTTC; cdr3_aa: CASSEWTSHYGYTF
clone_size: -; j_call: TRBJ2-7; d_call: TRBD1; v_call: TRBV5-6; cdr3_nt: TGTGCCAGCAGCCTGGACAGGCCCAATTTGGGATCCGAGCAGTACTTC; cdr3_aa: CASSLDRPNLGSEQYF
clone_size: -; j_call: TRBJ2-2; d_call: TRBD1; v_call: TRBV2; cdr3_nt: TGTGCCAGCAATAGGGGACAGGGGGTCACCGGGGAGCTGTTTTTT; cdr3_aa: CASNRGQGVTGELFF
clone_size: -; j_call: TRBJ2-7; d_call: -; v_call: TRBV28; cdr3_nt: TGTGCCAGCGGGGACGGGGGTACCTACGAGCAGTACTTC; cdr3_aa: CASGDGGTYEQYF
clone_size: -; j_call: TRBJ1-1; d_call: -; v_call: TRBV9; cdr3_nt: TGTGCCAGCAGCGATCTGAAGTCGGCAAACACTGAAGCTTTCTTT; cdr3_aa: CASSDLKSANTEAFF
clone_size: -; j_call: TRBJ1-1; d_call: -; v_call: TRBV19; cdr3_nt: TGTGCCAGTATGGAGGGATACACTGAAGCTTTCTTT; cdr3_aa: CASMEGYTEAFF
clone_size: -; j_call: TRBJ2-5; d_call: -; v_call: TRBV25-1; cdr3_nt: TGTGCCAGCAGTGGTAATTCGAGGGGCGATTTGGAGACCCAGTACTTC; cdr3_aa: CASSGNSRGDLETQYF
clone_size: few; j_call: TRBJ2-3; d_call: -; v_call: TRBV20-1; cdr3_nt: TGCAGTGCTAGAGAGGAGACAGCGCAGTATTTT; cdr3_aa: CSAREETAQYF
clone_size: -; j_call: TRBJ2-3; d_call: TRBD2; v_call: TRBV5-1; cdr3_nt: TGCGCCAGCAGCTTGTTGGGTAGCGGGATTAGCACAGATACGCAGTATTTT; cdr3_aa: CASSLLGSGISTDTQYF
clone_size: -; j_call: TRBJ1-1; d_call: -; v_call: TRBV10-3; cdr3_nt: TGTGCCATCAGTGAGTCGAAGGGTTTCGAAGCTTTCTTT; cdr3_aa: CAISESKGFEAFF
clone_size: -; j_call: TRBJ2-3; d_call: -; v_call: TRBV13; cdr3_nt: TGTGCCAGCAGCCCTTGGGGCACAGATACGCAGTATTTT; cdr3_aa: CASSPWGTDTQYF
clone_size: -; j_call: TRBJ2-3; d_call: TRBD2; v_call: TRBV7-2; cdr3_nt: TGTGCCAGCAGCTTTCTAGCGGGAGTGGGAGATACGCAGTATTTT; cdr3_aa: CASSFLAGVGDTQYF
clone_size: -; j_call: TRBJ2-1; d_call: -; v_call: TRBV6-1; cdr3_nt: TGTGCCAGCAGTGAATGGGGCAGCCGGTCCTCTCCTTTAGCTGAGCAGTTCTTC; cdr3_aa: CASSEWGSRSSPLAEQFF
clone_size: -; j_call: TRBJ2-7; d_call: -; v_call: TRBV6-5; cdr3_nt: TGTGCCAGCAGCACCGGGACCGACACCTACGAGCAGTACTTC; cdr3_aa: CASSTGTDTYEQYF
clone_size: -; j_call: TRBJ2-2; d_call: TRBD1; v_call: TRBV10-1; cdr3_nt: TGCGCCAGCAGTGAGTCAGGGACAGGGTACACCGGGGAGCTGTTTTTT; cdr3_aa: CASSESGTGYTGELFF
clone_size: many; j_call: TRBJ1-1; d_call: -; v_call: TRBV19; cdr3_nt: TGTGCCACCGAAAAACGGGAGAACACTGAAGCTTTCTTT; cdr3_aa: CATEKRENTEAFF
clone_size: -; j_call: TRBJ1-2; d_call: TRBD1; v_call: TRBV29-1; cdr3_nt: TGCAGCGTAGCCACCGCGGGACAGGGGGCCGAGGGCTACACCTTC; cdr3_aa: CSVATAGQGAEGYTF
clone_size: -; j_call: TRBJ2-3; d_call: TRBD2; v_call: TRBV11-2; cdr3_nt: TGTGCCAGCAGCTTAGGGGTCACTAGCGGCCGCACAGATACGCAGTATTTT; cdr3_aa: CASSLGVTSGRTDTQYF
clone_size: -; j_call: TRBJ2-7; d_call: -; v_call: TRBV7-3; cdr3_nt: TGTGCCAGCAGCGCAAGCTCCTACGAGCAGTACTTC; cdr3_aa: CASSASSYEQYF
clone_size: -; j_call: TRBJ1-4; d_call: TRBD1; v_call: TRBV6-1; cdr3_nt: TGTGCCAGCAGTGAAAGACAGGGGGACGGTGAAAAACTGTTTTTT; cdr3_aa: CASSERQGDGEKLFF
clone_size: -; j_call: TRBJ2-3; d_call: -; v_call: TRBV7-3; cdr3_nt: TGTGCCAGCAGCCCATGGCGCTCTAGCACAGATACGCAGTATTTT; cdr3_aa: CASSPWRSSTDTQYF
clone_size: -; j_call: TRBJ1-4; d_call: TRBD1; v_call: TRBV18; cdr3_nt: TGTGCCAGCTCACGGGACAGTTATGAAAAACTGTTTTTT; cdr3_aa: CASSRDSYEKLFF
clone_size: -; j_call: TRBJ2-7; d_call: TRBD1; v_call: TRBV5-5; cdr3_nt: TGTGCCAGCAGCTCCGGGACAGGGCTTTACGAGCAGTACTTC; cdr3_aa: CASSSGTGLYEQYF
clone_size: -; j_call: TRBJ1-1; d_call: -; v_call: TRBV2; cdr3_nt: TGTGCCAGCAGTGAGGGGGGGGACCAAGCTTTCTTT; cdr3_aa: CASSEGGDQAFF
clone_size: -; j_call: TRBJ2-2; d_call: TRBD2; v_call: TRBV6-6; cdr3_nt: TGTGCCAGCAGCCCCCACACTAGCGGGAACACCGGGGAGCTGTTTTTT; cdr3_aa: CASSPHTSGNTGELFF
clone_size: once; j_call: TRBJ1-5; d_call: -; v_call: TRBV4-1; cdr3_nt: TGCGCCAGCAGCCAAGAACAGTCCGATCAGCCCCAGCATTTT; cdr3_aa: CASSQEQSDQPQHF
clone_size: -; j_call: TRBJ2-5; d_call: TRBD1; v_call: TRBV2; cdr3_nt: TGTGCCAGCATGAGGACAGGGGGCGAGACCCAGTACTTC; cdr3_aa: CASMRTGGETQYF
clone_size: -; j_call: TRBJ1-1; d_call: -; v_call: TRBV7-2; cdr3_nt: TGTGCCAGCAGTCAAGTTACAAGCTACACTGAAGCTTTCTTT; cdr3_aa: CASSQVTSYTEAFF
clone_size: -; j_call: TRBJ2-1; d_call: TRBD1; v_call: TRBV19; cdr3_nt: TGTGCCAGTAGTCCGACAGGGGGCGCCTACAATGAGCAGTTCTTC; cdr3_aa: CASSPTGGAYNEQFF
clone_size: -; j_call: TRBJ2-2; d_call: -; v_call: TRBV5-1; cdr3_nt: TGCGCCAGCAGCTTTGGGGACTCCCCAGGCACCGGGGAGCTGTTTTTT; cdr3_aa: CASSFGDSPGTGELFF
clone_size: -; j_call: TRBJ2-7; d_call: -; v_call: TRBV27; cdr3_nt: TGTGCCAGCAGTTTAAGGCCCGACTCCTACGAGCAGTACTTC; cdr3_aa: CASSLRPDSYEQYF
clone_size: -; j_call: TRBJ1-1; d_call: -; v_call: TRBV2; cdr3_nt: TGTGCCAGCATGCCGGACGTAAACACTGAAGCTTTCTTT; cdr3_aa: CASMPDVNTEAFF
clone_size: -; j_call: TRBJ2-3; d_call: TRBD2; v_call: TRBV5-3; cdr3_nt: TGTGCCAGAGCGCGGGGACTAGCGGGCACAGATACGCAGTATTTT; cdr3_aa: CARARGLAGTDTQYF
clone_size: -; j_call: TRBJ2-5; d_call: TRBD1; v_call: TRBV10-3; cdr3_nt: TGTGCCATCAGGGGGACAGGGAACGGAGAGACCCAGTACTTC; cdr3_aa: CAIRGTGNGETQYF
clone_size: -; j_call: TRBJ1-1; d_call: -; v_call: TRBV9; cdr3_nt: TGTGCCAGCAGCGGCTTAAGGGAGAACACTGAAGCTTTCTTT; cdr3_aa: CASSGLRENTEAFF
clone_size: few; j_call: TRBJ2-2; d_call: -; v_call: TRBV9; cdr3_nt: TGTGCCAGCAGCGTATCAGGGGTGCACACCGGGGAGCTGTTTTTT; cdr3_aa: CASSVSGVHTGELFF
clone_size: -; j_call: TRBJ2-5; d_call: -; v_call: TRBV19; cdr3_nt: TGTGCCAGTAGTACCACCCCCCCCGTGGGTGGCCAGTACTTC; cdr3_aa: CASSTTPPVGGQYF
clone_size: -; j_call: TRBJ2-5; d_call: TRBD1; v_call: TRBV7-9; cdr3_nt: TGTGCCAGCAGCTTGGGACAGACCCAAGAGACCCAGTACTTC; cdr3_aa: CASSLGQTQETQYF
clone_size: -; j_call: TRBJ2-7; d_call: -; v_call: TRBV28; cdr3_nt: TGTGCCAGCAGTTTAAGGAGAGAGCAGTACTTC; cdr3_aa: CASSLRREQYF
clone_size: -; j_call: TRBJ2-4; d_call: TRBD1; v_call: TRBV28; cdr3_nt: TGTGCCAGCAGTTCCCCGGGACAGGGGGCCCTAGCCAAAAACATTCAGTACTTC; cdr3_aa: CASSSPGQGALAKNIQYF
clone_size: -; j_call: TRBJ1-1; d_call: TRBD1; v_call: TRBV6-5; cdr3_nt: TGTGCCAGCAGTTACAGGGGGCGCGGTGAAGCTTTCTTT; cdr3_aa: CASSYRGRGEAFF
clone_size: few; j_call: TRBJ1-5; d_call: -; v_call: TRBV19; cdr3_nt: TGTGCCAGTAGCAAAAACACCGAGCATCAGCCCCAGCATTTT; cdr3_aa: CASSKNTEHQPQHF
clone_size: -; j_call: TRBJ2-7; d_call: TRBD2; v_call: TRBV2; cdr3_nt: TGTGCCAGCAGTGAAGGAGCGGGGGGCTACGAGCAGTACTTC; cdr3_aa: CASSEGAGGYEQYF
clone_size: -; j_call: TRBJ2-7; d_call: -; v_call: TRBV28; cdr3_nt: TGTGCCAGCAAGGGTTTGGGGGGCTACGAGCAGTACTTC; cdr3_aa: CASKGLGGYEQYF
clone_size: -; j_call: TRBJ2-5; d_call: -; v_call: TRBV5-6; cdr3_nt: TGTGCCAGCAGCTTTAGACAGGAAGAGACCCAGTACTTC; cdr3_aa: CASSFRQEETQYF
clone_size: -; j_call: TRBJ1-4; d_call: -; v_call: TRBV7-2; cdr3_nt: TGTGCCAGCAGCCCCCACACAACTAATGAAAAACTGTTTTTT; cdr3_aa: CASSPHTTNEKLFF
clone_size: -; j_call: TRBJ1-2; d_call: -; v_call: TRBV2; cdr3_nt: TGTGCCAGCAGGGTGGTTGGCTACACCTTC; cdr3_aa: CASRVVGYTF
clone_size: -; j_call: TRBJ2-2; d_call: -; v_call: TRBV5-1; cdr3_nt: TGCGCCAGCAGCTGGGGGTCTAACACCGGGGAGCTGTTTTTT; cdr3_aa: CASSWGSNTGELFF